Listed here are 9 T cell receptor beta chains from one sample, sequenced in a study of cytomegalovirus exposure and HLA in healthy donors (dated by TCRdb to about 2017). The library was prepared using the immunoSEQ multiplex PCR assay. A mixture of 60 forward primers for TCR Vbeta segments and 13 reverse primers for TCR Jbeta segments was used in the multiplex PCR. This is the immuneACCESS table as TCRdb keeps it, with only in-frame sequences that have V and J called. A part of the clones is gone; compared with another copy, unresolved V genes explain less than half, and the rest is unexplained. Counted in this sample were under 100,000 clones; under 80% of them appeared once. 8% to 9% of the sample is held by the ten biggest clonotypes. The sequenced material came from PBMCs. Source of these receptors: a human donor in good health.

CDR3 protein: CASSEARLTDTQYF. CDR3 sequence (DNA): TGTGCCAGCAGTGAAGCACGACTCACAGATACGCAGTATTTT. The V call is TRBV6-1, the J call TRBJ2-3; D not resolved. Germline V gives CDR1 MNHNS, CDR2 SASEGT. V lost 0 bases and J 2 bases, leaving 6 bases between the germline ends. The CDR3 covers 14 residues.

V and J are TRBV2 and TRBJ2-2; TRBD2 matches 12 bases. Trimming took 11 bases from V and 6 from J; bases not matched to a gene: 10. The CDR3 loop spans 15 amino acids. The V gene's germline CDR1 is SNHLY and CDR2 FYNNEI. Here the CDR3 DNA reads TGTGCCGCCGCCTCCCGACTAGCGGGGGCCGGGGAGCTGTTTTTT. Translated: CAAASRLAGAGELFF.

The gene calls are TRBV30 and TRBJ2-7, with a tentative D call TRBD2 (5 bases). This CDR3 region has 11 residues. The germline V and J ends were trimmed by 1 base and 13 bases, with 14 bases remaining between them. Germline CDR1 GTSNPN, CDR2 SVGIG (reference sequence). CDR3 in amino acids: CAWSAGTAYYF. Written as DNA, the CDR3 is TGTGCCTGGAGTGCGGGAACCGCCTATTACTTC.

V is TRBV6-5 and J is TRBJ2-7, with a possible D match to TRBD1 (6 bases). CDR3 length: 15 residues. Germline V gives CDR1 MNHEY, CDR2 SVGAGI. V shed 5 bases and J shed 2 bases, with 16 bases lying between them. The CDR3 DNA is TGTGCCAGCAGTAGGGACCCCGGGACAACCTACGAGCAGTACTTC. It is translated as CASSRDPGTTYEQYF.

The chain couples TRBV10-2 to TRBJ2-2; TRBD2 matches 13 bases. V trimming: 6 bases; J trimming: 6 bases; junction bases outside the gene matches: 7. Germline loops: CDR1 WSHSY, CDR2 SAAADI. The CDR3 sequence is 16 residues long. The CDR3 DNA sequence: TGCGCCAGCAGAGAGAGACTAGCGGGAGGATCCGGGGAGCTGTTTTTT. This sequence encodes CASRERLAGGSGELFF.

This chain links TRBV7-2 with TRBJ2-5; 10 bases align to TRBD2. CDR3 length: 18 amino acids. Germline lookup yields CDR1 SGHTA and CDR2 FQGNSA. V trimming: 1 base; J trimming: 2 bases; junction bases outside the gene matches: 10. The CDR3 sequence: CASSLGSWTSGFQETQYF. The CDR3 coding sequence is TGTGCCAGCAGCTTAGGTTCGTGGACTAGCGGATTTCAAGAGACCCAGTACTTC.

CDR3 sequence (DNA): TGTGCCACCAGCCAGGGGGACAGGACGCCAGATACGCAGTATTTT. Translated: CATSQGDRTPDTQYF. The chain recombines TRBV15 with TRBJ2-3, with 8 bases aligning to TRBD1. The V gene's germline CDR1 is LNHNV and CDR2 YYDKDF (reference sequence). This CDR3 comprises 15 residues. Trimming at V came to 5 bases and at J to 4 bases, leaving 8 bases not matched to a gene. The full variable domain, rest sourced from reference TRBV15 and TRBJ2-3, is DAMVIQNPRYQVTQFGKPVTLSCSQTLNHNVMYWYQQKSSQAPKLLFHYYDKDFNNEADTPDNFQSRRPNTSFCFLDIRSPGLGDTAMYLCATSQGDRTPDTQYFGPGTRLTVL.

This chain joins TRBV5-4 and TRBJ2-5; TRBD2 might be the D (7 bases). The CDR3 is made up of 17 amino acids. Germline V CDR1 and CDR2: SGHNT, YYREEE (reference sequence). V lost 3 bases, J lost 4 bases, and 22 bases lay in between. CDR3 DNA: TGTGCCAGCAGCTCGGATCGCGGGGGCCTAGGCCCAGAGACCCAGTACTTC. Protein sequence: CASSSDRGGLGPETQYF.

The chain is built from TRBV5-1 and TRBJ2-3; D perhaps matches TRBD2 (6 bases). CDR1 is SGHRS and CDR2 is YFSETQ in the germline V gene. CDR3 size: 14 residues. The germline V and J ends were trimmed by 0 bases and 2 bases, with 7 bases remaining between them. The CDR3 nucleotides read TGCGCCAGCAGCTTGGCGGGGGACACAGATACGCAGTATTTT. As protein: CASSLAGDTDTQYF.